The rows below give T cell receptor beta chains drawn from one sample of a study of PD-1 blockade in classical Hodgkin lymphoma. Generated by immunoSEQ multiplex PCR, the TCRdb table keeps only in-frame clones and is missing some. The sample contains over 80,000 clones, over 75% of which appear only once. The starting material was peripheral blood mononuclear cells (PBMCs), obtained before the fourth cycle of nivolumab. The source is a human donor with classical Hodgkin lymphoma. CDR3s include the opening cysteine and the closing phenylalanine or tryptophan. The D gene is left open where the match is weak. For some rows the clone size is stated as once, few or many, or as a class when expanded; others skip it.

j_gene,d_gene,abundance,v_gene,CDR3nt,CDR3aa
TRBJ2-2,TRBD2,-,TRBV18,TGTGCCAGCTCGTGGAGACTAGCGGGGGACGGGGAGCTGTTTTTT,CASSWRLAGDGELFF
TRBJ2-3,-,few,TRBV15,TGTGCCACCAGCAGAGAAGTCCTCACAGATACGCAGTATTTT,CATSREVLTDTQYF
TRBJ2-5,-,once,TRBV11-1,TGTGCCAGCAGCTTGGAGGGCCCAAGGGAGACCCAGTACTTC,CASSLEGPRETQYF
TRBJ2-5,TRBD1,-,TRBV11-1,TGTGCCAGCAGCCTCTGGGACAGGGAAGAGACCCAGTACTTC,CASSLWDREETQYF
TRBJ1-5,-,-,TRBV19,TGTGCCAGTAAGACGACAGTACGTAATCAGCCCCAGCATTTT,CASKTTVRNQPQHF
TRBJ1-1,TRBD1,-,TRBV7-9,TGTGCCAGCAGCCGACAGGGGAACACTGAAGCTTTCTTT,CASSRQGNTEAFF
TRBJ2-1,TRBD2,-,TRBV10-3,TGTGCCATCAGACACTGGCTAGCGGGAGGAAGCAATGAGCAGTTCTTC,CAIRHWLAGGSNEQFF
TRBJ1-1,-,once,TRBV7-6,TGTGCCAGCAGCCCAGACCTGAACACTGAAGCTTTCTTT,CASSPDLNTEAFF
TRBJ2-3,TRBD2,-,TRBV28,TGTGCCAGCATTCTCAGCGGGAGTGATACGCAGTATTTT,CASILSGSDTQYF
TRBJ1-5,TRBD1,-,TRBV6-5,TGTGCCAGCAGTCCCGGACAGGGACGACAGCCCCAGCATTTT,CASSPGQGRQPQHF
TRBJ2-3,-,-,TRBV7-2,TGTGCCAGCAGGATAGGGGCTAGCACAGATACGCAGTATTTT,CASRIGASTDTQYF
TRBJ2-7,TRBD2,-,TRBV28,TGTGCCAGCAGGTCGACGGGACTAGCGTATTTCTACGAGCAGTACTTC,CASRSTGLAYFYEQYF
TRBJ1-4,-,few,TRBV6-6,TGTGCCAGCAGTTCTCCAGGACAGAGCGGAAAACTGTTTTTT,CASSSPGQSGKLFF
TRBJ2-7,TRBD2,-,TRBV9,TGTGCCAGCAGCGCAGGACTAGCGGGTTCCTACGAGCAGTACTTC,CASSAGLAGSYEQYF
TRBJ2-7,TRBD1,-,TRBV19,TGTGCCAGTAGGGACAGGGAAAGCTCCTACGAGCAGTACTTC,CASRDRESSYEQYF
TRBJ2-1,-,few,TRBV4-1,TGCGCCAGCAGCCCACGGACTAGGGGGAATGAGCAGTTCTTC,CASSPRTRGNEQFF
TRBJ2-3,TRBD1,-,TRBV7-3,TGTGCCAGCAGCTCGGGACAGGGGTACACAGATACGCAGTATTTT,CASSSGQGYTDTQYF
TRBJ1-1,TRBD1,-,TRBV5-3,TGTGCCAGAAGCTTGGGATTTGAGGGGGCGGCCCGTCTAAACACTGAAGCTTTCTTT,CARSLGFEGAARLNTEAFF
TRBJ2-5,TRBD1,few,TRBV5-4,TGTGCCAGCAGTTGGACAGGTGGAGAGACCCAGTACTTC,CASSWTGGETQYF
TRBJ1-1,TRBD1,-,TRBV6-1,TGTGCCAGCAGTGAGGTGGACAGGGCTTTTAATATGAACACTGAAGCTTTCTTT,CASSEVDRAFNMNTEAFF
TRBJ2-5,-,-,TRBV28,TGTGCCAGCAGTTTTCCCACTAAAGAGACCCAGTACTTC,CASSFPTKETQYF
TRBJ1-4,-,-,TRBV5-8,TGTGCCAGCAGCTTGGACTCAGCAACTAATGAAAAACTGTTTTTT,CASSLDSATNEKLFF
TRBJ1-5,-,-,TRBV6-5,TGTGCCAGCAGGAGTCAGCCCCAGCATTTT,CASRSQPQHF
TRBJ1-2,TRBD1,-,TRBV2,TGTGCCAGCAGTGGACAGGGCTACGGCTACACCTTC,CASSGQGYGYTF
TRBJ1-1,-,few,TRBV4-2,TGTGCCAGCAGCCAAGCCGGAATGGGGAAGGAGACTTCTGAAGCTTTCTTT,CASSQAGMGKETSEAFF
TRBJ2-5,TRBD2,-,TRBV30,TGTGCCTGGAGTCCGGGGGGGATCCAAGAGACCCAGTACTTC,CAWSPGGIQETQYF
TRBJ1-1,TRBD1,-,TRBV5-4,TGTGCCAGCAGCCCATGGGACAGGGGGCCTGAAGCTTTCTTT,CASSPWDRGPEAFF
TRBJ2-5,TRBD1,few,TRBV28,TGTGCCAGCAGGGGACAGGTGGAAGAGACCCAGTACTTC,CASRGQVEETQYF
TRBJ1-1,-,-,TRBV10-3,TGTGCCATCAGTGGAAGGACAGCGAGGAGCACTGAAGCTTTCTTT,CAISGRTARSTEAFF
TRBJ1-1,-,few,TRBV10-3,TGTGCCATCAGTGAGTCGCGGGGAGTTAGCCTGAACACTGAAGCTTTCTTT,CAISESRGVSLNTEAFF
TRBJ1-6,-,medium-sized,TRBV19,TGTGCCAGTACCTTGGACTTGATGGAAGCGAGCTCACCCCTCCACTTT,CASTLDLMEASSPLHF
TRBJ2-5,-,-,TRBV5-1,TGCGCCAGCAGCTTGGGGGCAGGGCAAGAGACCCAGTACTTC,CASSLGAGQETQYF
TRBJ2-7,-,-,TRBV5-1,TGCGCCAGCAGCTTGGTATCGGGGGGCAGGCAGTACTTC,CASSLVSGGRQYF
TRBJ1-4,-,once,TRBV6-5,TGTGCCAGCAGTTTTCGGGGGGGGAGGCCTAATGAAAAACTGTTTTTT,CASSFRGGRPNEKLFF
TRBJ2-5,-,-,TRBV7-9,TGTGCCAGCAGACTAGAAGAGACCCAGTACTTC,CASRLEETQYF
TRBJ1-3,-,-,TRBV18,TGTGCCAGCTCACCACCGACCTCTGGAAACACCATATATTTT,CASSPPTSGNTIYF
TRBJ2-3,TRBD2,-,TRBV6-1,TGTGCCAGCAGTGGCCTAGCGGGGGGCCCTAGCACAGATACGCAGTATTTT,CASSGLAGGPSTDTQYF
TRBJ2-3,TRBD2,-,TRBV7-3,TGTGCCAGCAGCCTCATGGGGGGGGGCACAGATACGCAGTATTTT,CASSLMGGGTDTQYF
TRBJ1-1,-,once,TRBV14,TGTGCCAGCAGCCCATGGACCAACACTGAAGCTTTCTTT,CASSPWTNTEAFF
TRBJ1-1,-,-,TRBV7-3,TGTGCCAGCAGCTTACGGGCCGAGGGTGAAGCTTTCTTT,CASSLRAEGEAFF
TRBJ2-5,-,-,TRBV12-2,TGTGCCAGCAGCTTAGCGTACAGGGGTGAAGAGACCCAGTACTTC,CASSLAYRGEETQYF
TRBJ2-7,-,few,TRBV6-5,TGTGCCAGCAGTTACACCGGGACGGTAGGTCTCGAGCAGTACTTC,CASSYTGTVGLEQYF
TRBJ1-1,-,-,TRBV29-1,TGCAGCGTTGACGCGGACTTGAACACTGAAGCTTTCTTT,CSVDADLNTEAFF
TRBJ1-2,-,few,TRBV9,TGTGCCAGCAGCGCAGGACCTAGTGGCGGCTACACCTTC,CASSAGPSGGYTF
TRBJ2-5,-,-,TRBV6-5,TGTGCCAGCAGTTACTCAGCGGAGACCCAGTACTTC,CASSYSAETQYF
TRBJ2-2,TRBD2,-,TRBV5-6,TGTGCCAGCAGCTGGATACTAGCGGGAGACACCGGGGAGCTGTTTTTT,CASSWILAGDTGELFF
TRBJ2-3,-,-,TRBV5-1,TGCGCCAGCAGATGGGGGAGCACAGATACGCAGTATTTT,CASRWGSTDTQYF
TRBJ1-2,TRBD1,few,TRBV18,TGTGCCAGCTCACCCGACAGGGAACTCTATGGCTACACCTTC,CASSPDRELYGYTF
TRBJ2-7,-,-,TRBV7-2,TGTGCCAGCAGCCCGACAGCGAGCTCCTACGAGCAGTACTTC,CASSPTASSYEQYF
TRBJ1-4,-,-,TRBV28,TGTGCCAGCAGTTTATACAGGGAAGCAGGTGAAAAACTGTTTTTT,CASSLYREAGEKLFF
TRBJ1-1,-,few,TRBV7-9,TGTGCCAGCAGAGCCCCGGGACGGAACACTGAAGCTTTCTTT,CASRAPGRNTEAFF
TRBJ2-3,-,-,TRBV27,TGTGCCAGCAGTTTATCCAGGGTCGCAGATACGCAGTATTTT,CASSLSRVADTQYF
TRBJ2-7,-,-,TRBV14,TGTGCCAGCAGCCAAGTAGGGGCCCCCTACGAGCAGTACTTC,CASSQVGAPYEQYF
TRBJ2-1,TRBD1,-,TRBV27,TGTGCCAGCGGAGACAGGGCCTACAATGAGCAGTTCTTC,CASGDRAYNEQFF
TRBJ2-7,TRBD2,-,TRBV15,TGTGCCACCAGCAGAGAATATTCGACTAGCGGGTCCTACGAGCAGTACTTC,CATSREYSTSGSYEQYF